This section outlines one T cell receptor (beta chain) sequence together with its context. Its antigen is not identified. The CDR3 contains 15 residues. With 5 bases removed from V and 2 bases from J, the gap between germline ends came to 14 bases. The entry originates in a study of response to subunit inactivated influenza vaccine. Whole-study findings and limits: It was the authors' suggestion that each seasonal influenza vaccination recruits few new T cells.

In TCRdb, the RT-PCR reads were re-called with MiXCR into one record per CDR3 protein. This sample carries 500,000 to 550,000 distinct CDR3 sequences, about 7.6% of them seen once, and the ten largest clones take 10% to 15%. The gene calls are TRBV12-3 or TRBV12-4 and TRBJ2-3; the D gene is possibly TRBD2 (5 bases). The sample here was PBMCs from blood, taken less than 25 months after vaccination. The source of this sequence is a man between 50 and 75 years old who received an inactivated influenza vaccine. CDR3 DNA sequence: TGTGCCAGCAGTCCGGGGAGCCGTAACACAGATACGCAGTATTTT. It specifies CASSPGSRNTDTQYF.